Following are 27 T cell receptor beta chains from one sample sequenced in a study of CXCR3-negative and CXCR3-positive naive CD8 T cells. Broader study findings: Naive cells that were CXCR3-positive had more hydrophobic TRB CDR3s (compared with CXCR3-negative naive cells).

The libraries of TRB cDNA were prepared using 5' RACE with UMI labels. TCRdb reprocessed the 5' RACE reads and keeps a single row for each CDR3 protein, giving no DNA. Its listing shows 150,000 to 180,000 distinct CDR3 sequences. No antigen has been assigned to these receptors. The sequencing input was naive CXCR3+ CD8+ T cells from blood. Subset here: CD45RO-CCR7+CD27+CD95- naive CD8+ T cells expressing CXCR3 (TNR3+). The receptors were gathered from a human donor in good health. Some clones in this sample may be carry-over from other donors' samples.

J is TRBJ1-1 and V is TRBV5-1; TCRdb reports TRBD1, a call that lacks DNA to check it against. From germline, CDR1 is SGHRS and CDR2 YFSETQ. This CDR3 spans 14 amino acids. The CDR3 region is CASSPPTRGTEAFF.

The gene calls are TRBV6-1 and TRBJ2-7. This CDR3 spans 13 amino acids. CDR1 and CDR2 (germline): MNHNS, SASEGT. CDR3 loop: CASSLRVSYEQYF.

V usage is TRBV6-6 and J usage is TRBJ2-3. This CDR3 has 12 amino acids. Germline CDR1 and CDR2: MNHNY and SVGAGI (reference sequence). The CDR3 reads CASSYSGDTQYF.

The CDR3 reads CASSLGMGQALYEQYF. The chain carries TRBV7-2 and TRBJ2-7; TCRdb picks TRBD1, but there is no DNA to check that call. The CDR3 runs to 16 residues. Germline V gives CDR1 SGHTA, CDR2 FQGNSA.

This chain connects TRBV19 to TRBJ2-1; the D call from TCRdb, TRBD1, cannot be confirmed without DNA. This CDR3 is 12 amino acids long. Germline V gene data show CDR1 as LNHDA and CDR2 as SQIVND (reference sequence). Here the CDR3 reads CASSRGGDEQFF. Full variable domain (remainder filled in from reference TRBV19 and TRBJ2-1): DGGITQSPKYLFRKEGQNVTLSCEQNLNHDAMYWYRQDPGQGLRLIYYSQIVNDFQKGDIAEGYSVSREKKESFPLTVTSAQKNPTAFYLCASSRGGDEQFFGPGTRLTVL.

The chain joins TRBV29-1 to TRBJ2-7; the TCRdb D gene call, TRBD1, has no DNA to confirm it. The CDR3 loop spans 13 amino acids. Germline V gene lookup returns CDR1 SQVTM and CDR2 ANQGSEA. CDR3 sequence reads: CSVVERGGYEQYF.

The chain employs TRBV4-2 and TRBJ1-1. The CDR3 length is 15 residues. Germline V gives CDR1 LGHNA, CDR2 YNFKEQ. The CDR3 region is CASSPLRETNTEAFF.

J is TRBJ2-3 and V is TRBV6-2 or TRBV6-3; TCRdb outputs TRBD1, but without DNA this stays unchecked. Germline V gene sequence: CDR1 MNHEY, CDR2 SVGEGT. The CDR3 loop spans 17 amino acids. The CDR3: CASSLLIDSRGGSTQYF.

The CDR3 sequence is CASTPLRGQVDGYTF. The chain uses TRBV28 and TRBJ1-2. The CDR3 runs to 15 residues. Per the germline V gene, CDR1 is MDHEN and CDR2 is SYDVKM.

CDR3 amino acids: CASSFGDEQFF. The rearrangement links TRBV28 to TRBJ2-1. The CDR3 length is 11 residues. CDR1 is MDHEN and CDR2 is SYDVKM in the germline V gene.

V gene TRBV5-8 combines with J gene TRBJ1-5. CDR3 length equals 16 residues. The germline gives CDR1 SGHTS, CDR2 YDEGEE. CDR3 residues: CASSPYIRASNQPQHF.

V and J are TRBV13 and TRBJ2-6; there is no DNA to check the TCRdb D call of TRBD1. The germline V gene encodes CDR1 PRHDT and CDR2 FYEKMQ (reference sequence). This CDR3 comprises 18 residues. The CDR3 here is CASSGRDPKSSGANVLTF.

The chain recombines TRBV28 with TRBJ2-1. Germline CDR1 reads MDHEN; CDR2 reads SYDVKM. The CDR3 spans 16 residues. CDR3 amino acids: CASIRVGGGSYNEQFF.

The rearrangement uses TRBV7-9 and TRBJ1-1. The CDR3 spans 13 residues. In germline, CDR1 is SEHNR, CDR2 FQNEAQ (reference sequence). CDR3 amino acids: CASSLDLGTEAFF.

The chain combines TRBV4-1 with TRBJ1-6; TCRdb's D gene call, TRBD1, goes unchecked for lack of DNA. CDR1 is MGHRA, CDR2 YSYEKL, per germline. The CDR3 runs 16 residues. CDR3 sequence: CASSQTGARGNSPLHF.

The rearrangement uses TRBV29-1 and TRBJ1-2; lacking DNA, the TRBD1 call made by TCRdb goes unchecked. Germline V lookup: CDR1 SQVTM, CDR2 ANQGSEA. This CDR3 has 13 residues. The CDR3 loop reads CSVDPTGPPGYTF.

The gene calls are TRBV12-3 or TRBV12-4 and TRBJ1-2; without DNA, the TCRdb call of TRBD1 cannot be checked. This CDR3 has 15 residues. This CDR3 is CASSPTGFTNYGYTF.

CDR3 protein: CASSLRLGQRNSPLHF. V is TRBV5-5 and J is TRBJ1-6; TCRdb picks TRBD1, but there is no DNA to check that call. CDR3 size: 16 residues. Germline V CDR1 and CDR2: SGHKS, YYEKEE (reference sequence).

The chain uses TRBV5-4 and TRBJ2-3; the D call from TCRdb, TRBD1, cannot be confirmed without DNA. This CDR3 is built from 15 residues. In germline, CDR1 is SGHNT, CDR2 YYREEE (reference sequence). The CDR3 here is CASSFQGTGTDTQYF.

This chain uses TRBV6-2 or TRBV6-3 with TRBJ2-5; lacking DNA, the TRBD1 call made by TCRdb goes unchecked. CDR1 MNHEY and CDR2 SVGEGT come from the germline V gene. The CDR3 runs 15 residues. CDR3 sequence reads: CASNSGTKHRETQYF.

The CDR3 is CASSLEGTGEYANYGYTF. The rearrangement uses TRBV5-1 and TRBJ1-2; TCRdb gives TRBD1 as the D gene, but with no DNA this cannot be confirmed. The CDR3 runs 18 residues. Germline V lookup: CDR1 SGHRS, CDR2 YFSETQ.

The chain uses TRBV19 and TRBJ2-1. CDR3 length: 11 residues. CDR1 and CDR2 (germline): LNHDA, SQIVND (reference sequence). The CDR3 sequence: CASSIGVDQFF.

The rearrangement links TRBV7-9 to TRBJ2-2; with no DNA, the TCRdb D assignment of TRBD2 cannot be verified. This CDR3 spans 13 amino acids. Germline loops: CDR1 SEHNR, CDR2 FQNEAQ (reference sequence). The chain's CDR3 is CASSFGGTGELFF.

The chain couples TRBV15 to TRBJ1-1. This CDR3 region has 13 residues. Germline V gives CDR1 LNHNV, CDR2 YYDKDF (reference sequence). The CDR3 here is CATSRGSATEAFF.

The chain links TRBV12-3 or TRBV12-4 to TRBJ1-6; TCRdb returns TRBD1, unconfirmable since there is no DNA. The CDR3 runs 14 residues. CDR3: CASSLWGAGSPLHF.

CDR3 amino acids: CASSIQNTEAFF. The gene calls are TRBV19 and TRBJ1-1. Germline loops: CDR1 LNHDA, CDR2 SQIVND (reference sequence). CDR3 length equals 12 residues.

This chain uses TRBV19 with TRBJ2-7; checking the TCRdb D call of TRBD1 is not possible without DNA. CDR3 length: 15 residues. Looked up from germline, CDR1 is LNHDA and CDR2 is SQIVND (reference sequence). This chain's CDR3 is CASSIGTGGNYEQYF.